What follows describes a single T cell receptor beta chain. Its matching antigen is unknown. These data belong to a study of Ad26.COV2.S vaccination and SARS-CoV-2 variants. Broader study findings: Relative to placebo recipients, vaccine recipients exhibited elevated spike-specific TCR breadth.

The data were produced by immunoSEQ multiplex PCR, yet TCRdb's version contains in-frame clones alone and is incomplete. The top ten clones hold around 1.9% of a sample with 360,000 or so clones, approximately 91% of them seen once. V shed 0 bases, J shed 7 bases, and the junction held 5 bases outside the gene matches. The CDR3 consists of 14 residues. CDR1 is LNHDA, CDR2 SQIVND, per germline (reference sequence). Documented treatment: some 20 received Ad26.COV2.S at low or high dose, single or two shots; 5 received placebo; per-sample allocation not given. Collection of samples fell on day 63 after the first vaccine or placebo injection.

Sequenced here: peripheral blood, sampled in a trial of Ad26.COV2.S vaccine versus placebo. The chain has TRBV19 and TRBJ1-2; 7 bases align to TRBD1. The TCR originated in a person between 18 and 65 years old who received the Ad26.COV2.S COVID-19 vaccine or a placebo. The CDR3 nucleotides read TGTGCCAGTAGTATAGATGAGGGGGCAGGTGGCTACACCTTC. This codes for CASSIDEGAGGYTF.